What follows is one T cell receptor beta chain and its context. No antigen is known for it. Treatment given: oral pan-JAK inhibitor, 5-10 mg twice daily. This sample was taken from a study of CD8+ T cells in alopecia areata. Study outcomes and limitations: There were many expanded lesional clones persisting in scalp and blood during tofacitinib.

The J segment lost 10 bases and the V segment lost 0 bases, leaving 8 bases of the junction unmatched. The CDR3 has 14 amino acids. Germline CDR1 KGHSH, CDR2 LQKENI. Reverse transcribed after extraction, RNA yielded cDNA as the sequencing template. Data came from immunoSEQ multiplex PCR; TCRdb stores just in-frame clones and leaves some out. The table lists a few hundred thousand clones, around two fifths of them singletons. The receptor's source is a human donor with alopecia areata. The rearrangement links TRBV18 to TRBJ1-1, with 7 bases identical to TRBD1. The sequencing used CD4+ T cells sorted from blood, collected between weeks 30 and 35, from a patient treated with tofacitinib. The chain's CDR3 is CASSPPGQKGGAFF. As DNA, the CDR3 is TGTGCCAGCTCACCACCGGGACAGAAAGGGGGAGCTTTCTTT.